A single sample gave rise to the 6 T cell receptor beta chains below, sequenced in a study of CD8 T cells in ankylosing spondylitis. Regarding the study as a whole: It appeared that ankylosing spondylitis blood was characterized by a TCR beta motif of several highly homologous variants.

TCRdb reprocessed the 5' RACE reads with MiXCR, giving one entry per CDR3 protein. The table records some 800,000 distinct CDR3 sequences, about an eighth of them present only once. The antigens these receptors bind are not known. Material: blood, either unsorted or a sorted T cell fraction (not recorded which). The receptor set was obtained from a male donor with ankylosing spondylitis.

This clonotype was detected many times. V gene TRBV29-1 combines with J gene TRBJ1-1; perhaps TRBD1 as D (5 bases). V was trimmed by 7 bases and J by 3 bases, leaving 18 bases between them. This CDR3 spans 14 amino acids. Per germline, CDR1 SQVTM and CDR2 ANQGSEA. CDR3 sequence reads: CSALGLRRDTEAFF. Written as DNA, the CDR3 is TGCAGCGCCCTGGGACTGCGAAGAGACACTGAAGCTTTCTTT.

As to this clonotype: This is likely a read error, given that the CDR3 carries no conserved phenylalanine or tryptophan at its end. CDR3 sequence: CSTGLAEPYEQYS. The CDR3 DNA is TGCAGTACAGGACTAGCGGAACCCTACGAGCAGTACTCC. The rearrangement links TRBV20-1 to TRBJ2-7, with 10 nucleotides matching TRBD2. Germline values: CDR1 DFQATT, CDR2 SNEGSKA (reference sequence). The CDR3 covers 13 residues. Trimming removed 8 bases from V and 2 bases from J; junction bases left unmatched: 6.

The chain combines TRBV6-2 or TRBV6-3 with TRBJ2-1, with 10 nucleotides matching TRBD2. CDR1 and CDR2 (germline): MNHEY, SVGEGT. The CDR3 length is 19 residues. Trimming removed 9 bases from V and 0 bases from J; junction bases left unmatched: 17. The CDR3 bases are TGTGCCAGTCGCTCCTCCGGGACTAGCGATCCTGACTCCTACAATGAGCAGTTCTTC. Translating gives CASRSSGTSDPDSYNEQFF.

A few counts support this clonotype. This chain uses TRBV5-5 with TRBJ2-2; D gene uncertain. V was shortened by 1 base and J by 0 bases, with 4 bases between the two germline ends. In germline, CDR1 is SGHKS, CDR2 YYEKEE (reference sequence). CDR3 size: 14 residues. The CDR3 DNA follows: TGTGCCAGCAGCTTGATGCCGAACACCGGGGAGCTGTTTTTT. As protein: CASSLMPNTGELFF.

This chain uses TRBV24-1 with TRBJ2-1; D uncertain. V lost 0 bases and J lost 11, with 13 bases in between. Germline V gene data show CDR1 as KGHDR and CDR2 as SFDVKD. This CDR3 region has 14 residues. DNA of the CDR3: TGTGCCACCAGTGATTTGCGCCATGGAAAAAAGCAGTTCTTC. Protein product: CATSDLRHGKKQFF.

The rearrangement links TRBV7-2 to TRBJ1-4; D is undetermined. V lost 3 bases and J 1 base, leaving 6 bases between the germline ends. CDR1 and CDR2 (germline): SGHTA, FQGNSA. The CDR3 is made up of 14 amino acids. CDR3 DNA sequence: TGTGCCAGCAGCTTCGGTGGAACTAATGAAAAACTGTTTTTT. Translation gives CASSFGGTNEKLFF.